These 10 T cell receptor beta chains originate from one sample sequenced in a study of Ad26.COV2.S vaccination and SARS-CoV-2 variants. Specified treatment: some 20 received Ad26.COV2.S at low or high dose, single or two shots; roughly five received placebo; per-sample allocation not given. Each sample was drawn 63 days after the first injection (of vaccine or placebo). Produced via immunoSEQ multiplex PCR; TCRdb's table is partial and in-frame only. Altogether just under 250,000 clones are present, roughly 90% being singletons, with the ten largest covering about 10%. The source material was peripheral blood, sampled in a trial of Ad26.COV2.S vaccine versus placebo. Receptor source: a person between 18 and 59 years old who received the Ad26.COV2.S COVID-19 vaccine or a placebo.

The rearrangement joins TRBV5-8 to TRBJ2-3; 14 bases are a match to TRBD2. The CDR3 loop spans 18 amino acids. The V gene's germline CDR1 is SGHTS and CDR2 YDEGEE. V lost 4 bases, J lost 6 bases, and 13 bases stayed unmatched. CDR3 in amino acids: CASSHGLAGGRARDTQYF. The DNA of the CDR3 is TGTGCCAGCAGCCATGGACTAGCGGGGGGCAGGGCACGTGATACGCAGTATTTT.

This clone was seen a single time. The chain joins TRBV28 to TRBJ1-1; D uncertain. Germline-derived CDR1 and CDR2 are MDHEN and SYDVKM. The CDR3 is made up of 16 amino acids. Trimming took 5 bases from V and 1 from J, leaving 17 bases between them. The DNA of the CDR3 is TGTGCCAGCAGTGGAATTCTCGGACCTAAGAACACTGAAGCTTTCTTT. Its protein is CASSGILGPKNTEAFF. The complete variable domain, with remaining parts taken from reference TRBV28 and TRBJ1-1, reads DVKVTQSSRYLVKRTGEKVFLECVQDMDHENMFWYRQDPGLGLRLIYFSYDVKMKEKGDIPEGYSVSREKKERFSLILESASTNQTSMYLCASSGILGPKNTEAFFGQGTRLTVV.

The J gene is TRBJ2-2, the V gene TRBV28, with no clear D. Germline V gene data show CDR1 as MDHEN and CDR2 as SYDVKM. Trimming cost V 1 base and J 2 bases, with 11 bases left between them. CDR3 size: 16 residues. Here the CDR3 reads CASSLSGLTNTGELFF. The CDR3 DNA is TGTGCCAGCAGTTTATCCGGCCTAACTAACACCGGGGAGCTGTTTTTT.

The V call is TRBV10-3, the J call TRBJ2-2, with 14 bases that match TRBD2. The ends lost 5 bases at V and 8 bases at J; junction bases unmatched: 4. Germline V gene sequence: CDR1 ENHRY, CDR2 SYGVKD. The CDR3 contains 15 residues. CDR3 coding DNA: TGTGCCATCAGTCCGGGACTAGCGGGAGATGGGGAGCTGTTTTTT. The encoded protein is CAISPGLAGDGELFF.

CDR3 nucleotides: TGTGCCAGCAGTTACTACGGGGTCTCCTATAATTCACCCCTCCACTTT. As protein: CASSYYGVSYNSPLHF. The chain links TRBV27 to TRBJ1-6; D gene ambiguous. In germline, CDR1 is MNHEY, CDR2 SMNVEV (reference sequence). This CDR3 has 16 residues. V lost 4 bases and J lost 0, with 10 bases in between.

The count of this clone is one. The chain combines TRBV9 with TRBJ1-3; 7 bases fit TRBD1. V lost 6 bases to trimming and J lost 0 bases; unmatched junction nucleotides: 6. In germline, CDR1 is SGDLS, CDR2 YYNGEE. This CDR3 region has 15 residues. DNA of the CDR3: TGTGCCAGCACCCCAGGGGGGGGCTCTGGAAACACCATATATTTT. The encoded protein is CASTPGGGSGNTIYF.

This chain uses TRBV29-1 with TRBJ1-1; no definite D call. The CDR3 is 13 amino acids. Trimming removed 5 bases from V and 1 base from J, with 11 bases in between. From germline, CDR1 is SQVTM and CDR2 ANQGSEA. CDR3 bases: TGCAGCGTTATCGATTACACGAACACTGAAGCTTTCTTT. Residues: CSVIDYTNTEAFF. Combining the CDR3 with reference TRBV29-1 and TRBJ1-1 gives the whole variable domain SAVISQKPSRDICQRGTSLTIQCQVDSQVTMMFWYRQQPGQSLTLIATANQGSEATYESGFVIDKFPISRPNLTFSTLTVSNMSPEDSSIYLCSVIDYTNTEAFFGQGTRLTVV.

The chain links TRBV25-1 to TRBJ2-5; 8 positions match TRBD2. With V trimmed by 0 bases and J by 3 bases, 9 bases remained unmatched. Germline V CDR1 and CDR2: MGHDK, SYGVNS. The CDR3 sequence is 17 residues long. CDR3 sequence: CASSEYGGGSGKETQYF. The CDR3, as DNA: TGTGCCAGCAGTGAATACGGGGGGGGTAGCGGAAAAGAGACCCAGTACTTC.

The J gene is TRBJ1-5, the V gene TRBV28; D remains ambiguous. CDR3 length: 12 amino acids. The V gene's germline CDR1 is MDHEN and CDR2 SYDVKM. Trimming left V 2 bases short and J 4 bases short, with 3 bases between. The CDR3 region is CASSLENQPQHF. CDR3 nucleotide sequence: TGTGCCAGCAGTTTAGAGAATCAGCCCCAGCATTTT.

V is TRBV6-4 and J is TRBJ2-7, with 9 bases identical to TRBD1. The V gene's germline CDR1 is MRHNA and CDR2 SNTAGT. Trimming took 10 bases from V and 2 from J; bases not matched to a gene: 9. The CDR3 has 14 residues. Here the CDR3 reads CATAQQGATYEQYF. The CDR3 DNA reads as TGTGCCACCGCGCAACAGGGGGCGACCTACGAGCAGTACTTC.